The clone carrying this TCR beta chain was detected ten times or more. This sample was taken from a study of neurological immune-mediated disorders. V shed 2 bases, J shed 7 bases, and the junction held 4 bases outside the gene matches. This CDR3 is built from 15 residues. Looked up from germline, CDR1 is ENHRY and CDR2 is SYGVKD. TCRdb re-called the 5' RACE reads through MiXCR, storing one row per CDR3 protein. The profile covers about 53,000 distinct CDR3 sequences, with roughly 3.5% appearing a single time and approximately 3.3% taken by the ten largest. The TCR sequence derives from a woman in her thirties with multiple sclerosis. The chain links TRBV10-3 to TRBJ1-6, with 8 positions matching TRBD1. Sequenced material: PBMCs. Here the CDR3 DNA reads TGTGCCATCAGTGAGCGGGGACAGGTGAATTCACCCCTCCACTTT. Its translation is CAISERGQVNSPLHF.